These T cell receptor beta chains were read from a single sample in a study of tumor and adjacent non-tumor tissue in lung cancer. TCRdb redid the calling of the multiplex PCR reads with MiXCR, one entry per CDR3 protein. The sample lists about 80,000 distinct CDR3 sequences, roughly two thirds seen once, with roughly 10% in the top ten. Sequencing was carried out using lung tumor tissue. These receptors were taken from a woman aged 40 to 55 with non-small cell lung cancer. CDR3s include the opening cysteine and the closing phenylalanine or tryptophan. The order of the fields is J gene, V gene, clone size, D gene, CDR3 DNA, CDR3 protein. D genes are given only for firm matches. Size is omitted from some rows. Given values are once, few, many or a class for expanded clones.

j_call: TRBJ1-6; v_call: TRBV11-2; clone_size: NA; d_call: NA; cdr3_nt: TGTGCCAGCAGCTTAGCTTCGGGGGATAATTCACGCCTCCACTTT; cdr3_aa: CASSLASGDNSRLHF
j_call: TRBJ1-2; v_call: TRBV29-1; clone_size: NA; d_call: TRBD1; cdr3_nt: TGCAACTTCGGTGAACCGGGACAGTTTAACTATGGCTACACCTTC; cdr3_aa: CNFGEPGQFNYGYTF
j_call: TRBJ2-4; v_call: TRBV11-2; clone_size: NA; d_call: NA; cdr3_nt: TGTACTAGCAGCAGAACCGGGACAGAAAACATTCAGTACTTC; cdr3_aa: CTSSRTGTENIQYF
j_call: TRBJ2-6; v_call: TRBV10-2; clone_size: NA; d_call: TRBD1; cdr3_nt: TGCGCCAGTAAGGTCCCGGGACAGTGCCCGACTGGGGCCAACGTCCTGACTTTC; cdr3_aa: CASKVPGQCPTGANVLTF
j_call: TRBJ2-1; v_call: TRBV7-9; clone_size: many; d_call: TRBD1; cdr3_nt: TGTGCCAGCAGCTTAGGACAGGGTGATCTTTATGAGCAGTTCTTC; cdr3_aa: CASSLGQGDLYEQFF
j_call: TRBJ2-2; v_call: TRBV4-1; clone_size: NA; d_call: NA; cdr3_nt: TGCGCCAGCACCCCCGGCCCATTAGACTGGGAAGGGTCCGGGGAGCTGTTTTTC; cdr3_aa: CASTPGPLDWEGSGELFF
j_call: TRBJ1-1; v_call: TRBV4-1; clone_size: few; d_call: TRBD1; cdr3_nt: TGCGCCAGCAGCCAAGACAGGGGGCGGTTGACTGAAGCTTTCTTT; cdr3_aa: CASSQDRGRLTEAFF
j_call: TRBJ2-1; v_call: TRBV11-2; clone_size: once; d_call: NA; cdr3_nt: TGTGCCAGCAGCAAGACACTAGCTGTACTGTACAGTGAGCAATTCTTC; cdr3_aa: CASSKTLAVLYSEQFF
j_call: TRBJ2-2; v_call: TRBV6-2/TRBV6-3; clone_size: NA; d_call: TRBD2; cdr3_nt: TGTGCAAGCGCTGGCAGCGGGAACACCCGGGAGCTGTTTTTT; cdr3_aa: CASAGSGNTRELFF
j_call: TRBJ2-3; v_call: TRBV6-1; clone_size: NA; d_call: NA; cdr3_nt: TGTGCCAGCAGGGGTGCGGTGGCCGAACCCCGGCTGAATACGCAATATTTT; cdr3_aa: CASRGAVAEPRLNTQYF
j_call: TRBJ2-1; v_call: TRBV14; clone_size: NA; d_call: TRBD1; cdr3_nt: TGTGCCAGCATTACAGGGGGCCGGGTCGGTGAGCAGTTCTTC; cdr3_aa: CASITGGRVGEQFF
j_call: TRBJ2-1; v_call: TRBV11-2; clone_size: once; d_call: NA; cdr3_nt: TGTGTCACCACAGCGGGCCCACTCGGAGGTGAGCTGTTCTTC; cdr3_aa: CVTTAGPLGGELFF
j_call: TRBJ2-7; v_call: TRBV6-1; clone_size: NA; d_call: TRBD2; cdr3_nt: TGTGCCATGAGTGAGTTTAGCGGGCCCTACGAGCAGTACTTC; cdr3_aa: CAMSEFSGPYEQYF
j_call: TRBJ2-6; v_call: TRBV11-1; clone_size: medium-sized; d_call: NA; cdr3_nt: TGTGCCAGCAGCCTAGGGTCCGTTAAGGTCAACGTCCTGACTTTC; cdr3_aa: CASSLGSVKVNVLTF
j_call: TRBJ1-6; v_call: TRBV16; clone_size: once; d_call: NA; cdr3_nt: TGTGCCAGCAGCCATTCCAGACATAATTTACCCCTCCACTTT; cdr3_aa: CASSHSRHNLPLHF
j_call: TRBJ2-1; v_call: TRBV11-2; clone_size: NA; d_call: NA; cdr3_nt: TGTGCCAGCAGCATCCTAAGAGCCGTGGGTGAGCAGTTCTTC; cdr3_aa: CASSILRAVGEQFF
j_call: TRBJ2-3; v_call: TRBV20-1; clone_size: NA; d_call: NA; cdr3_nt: TGCAATGCTAAAGCAACGTCGTTGACAGATACACAGTATTTT; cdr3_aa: CNAKATSLTDTQYF
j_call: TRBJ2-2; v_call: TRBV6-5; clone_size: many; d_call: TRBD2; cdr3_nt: TGTGCCAGCAGTTACTCGAGCGGGGCGGCCCCCGGGGAGCTGTTTTTT; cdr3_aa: CASSYSSGAAPGELFF
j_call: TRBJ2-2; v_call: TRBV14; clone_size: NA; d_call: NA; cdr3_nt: TGTACCAGCAGCTCCGCGACCGAACCCGGGGAGCTGTTTTTT; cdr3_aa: CTSSSATEPGELFF
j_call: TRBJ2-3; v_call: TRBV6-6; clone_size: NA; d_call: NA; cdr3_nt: TGTGGCGCCTACTCGCGGGATGGGGGTAGCACAGATACGCAGTATTTT; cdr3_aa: CGAYSRDGGSTDTQYF
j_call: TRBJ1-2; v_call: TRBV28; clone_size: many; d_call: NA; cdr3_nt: TGTGCCAGCAGTTTTAGGACAGCCTATGGCTACACCTTC; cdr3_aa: CASSFRTAYGYTF
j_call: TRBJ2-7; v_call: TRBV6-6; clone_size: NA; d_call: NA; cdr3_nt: TGTGCCAGCACTAGGACATGGGGCGCCGAGCAGTACTTC; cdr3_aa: CASTRTWGAEQYF
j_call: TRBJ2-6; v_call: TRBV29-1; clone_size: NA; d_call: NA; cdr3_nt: TGCAGCGTCGATTCCGTGGGCTCTGGTGCCAACGTCCTGACTTTC; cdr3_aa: CSVDSVGSGANVLTF